The next 8 T cell receptor beta chains were all read from a single sample in a study of regulatory T cells in long-lasting Graves disease. Time point meaning: newly diagnosed GD, antithyroid drugs for less than 3 months. Scientists built the TCR library using RNA that was extracted from PBMCs. TCR beta libraries were built with iRepertoire HTBI primers and Arm-PCR of CDR3 regions. TCRdb processed the multiplex PCR reads anew with MiXCR; each CDR3 protein has one entry. The top ten hold around 7.6% of the sample, which has about 400,000 distinct CDR3 sequences, over 14% seen once. The sample was also linked to a second study, of T cells in Graves' hyperthyroidism and ophthalmopathy.

Sequencing was performed on peripheral blood mononuclear cells (PBMCs), taken at new diagnosis, from a patient treated with antithyroid drugs. Receptor source: a woman aged 40 to 50 with Graves disease.

This clonotype appeared a few times. The chain carries TRBV13 and TRBJ1-1; the D gene is possibly TRBD1 (5 bases). With 5 bases removed from V and 1 base from J, the gap between germline ends came to 14 bases. The CDR3 length is 15 residues. In germline, CDR1 is PRHDT, CDR2 FYEKMQ (reference sequence). CDR3 sequence: CASSHRRGENTEAFF. Written as DNA, the CDR3 is TGTGCCAGCAGCCACAGACGGGGGGAGAACACTGAAGCTTTCTTT.

This clonotype was counted many times. The chain carries TRBV6-9 and TRBJ2-5; TRBD1 agrees at 7 bases. Looked up from germline, CDR1 is MNHGY and CDR2 is SVAAGI. The CDR3 extends over 17 amino acids. Losses at the gene ends were 4 bases for V and 7 bases for J; bases not matched to a gene: 18. CDR3 bases: TGTGCCAGCAGTTCCCCCGACGGGACAGCTACCTACGGGACCCAGTACTTC. It translates to CASSSPDGTATYGTQYF.

This clonotype was recorded at least ten times. The V call is TRBV27, the J call TRBJ2-7; D might be TRBD1 (6 bases). The CDR3 runs to 12 residues. The ends were cut back, 3 bases at V and 4 bases at J, with 7 bases in the middle. CDR1 and CDR2 from the germline V gene are MNHEY and SMNVEV (reference sequence). The CDR3 protein is CASSFQGYEQYF. The CDR3 nucleotides read TGTGCCAGCAGTTTCCAGGGGTACGAGCAGTACTTC.

About this clonotype itself: At one end, the junction sequence differs from germline, possibly due to a read error. J is TRBJ2-3 and V is TRBV7-9, with D possibly being TRBD1 (5 bases). The CDR3 extends over 14 amino acids. Per germline, CDR1 SEHNR and CDR2 FQNEAQ (reference sequence). The CDR3 coding sequence is TGTGCCAGCAGCACCTACGCCCAGGGCCACCTTTTGTTATTT. Protein sequence: CASSTYAQGHLLLF.

V gene TRBV12-3 or TRBV12-4 combines with J gene TRBJ1-5, with D unclear. Between the trimmed V and J ends, which lost 1 base and 3 bases, there was a span of 4 bases. The CDR3 totals 13 residues. The CDR3 coding sequence is TGTGCCAGCAGTTTAGGCATCAATCAGCCCCAGCATTTT. This encodes CASSLGINQPQHF.

J is TRBJ2-7 and V is TRBV7-2, with TRBD1 identical over 9 bases. This CDR3 spans 15 amino acids. Germline trimming cut 5 bases from V and 5 bases from J; bases unmatched to any gene: 10. Germline lookup yields CDR1 SGHTA and CDR2 FQGNSA. CDR3 protein: CASSPDGTGIDEQYF. The DNA for the CDR3 is TGTGCCAGCAGCCCGGACGGGACAGGGATCGACGAGCAGTACTTC.

Details on this clonotype: A much more abundant neighbour one base away suggests this may be a read error. The chain is built from TRBV7-8 and TRBJ2-1; TRBD2 aligns across 10 bases. The CDR3 is 16 amino acids. Germline trimming cut 5 bases from V and 8 bases from J; bases unmatched to any gene: 12. The V gene's germline CDR1 is SGHVS and CDR2 FQNEAQ. The CDR3 nucleotides are TGTGCCAGCAGCCACCCTAGCGGGAGCCACGTGGATGAGCAGTTCTTC. This gives the protein CASSHPSGSHVDEQFF.

There are many counts of this clonotype. This rearrangement joins TRBV5-1 to TRBJ2-7; TRBD1 aligns across 8 bases. This CDR3 has 12 residues. The junction had 0 bases not matched to a gene; V was cut back by 4 bases and J by 3 bases. The germline V gene encodes CDR1 SGHRS and CDR2 YFSETQ. CDR3: CASSGQGYEQYF. CDR3 coding DNA: TGCGCCAGCAGCGGACAGGGCTACGAGCAGTACTTC.